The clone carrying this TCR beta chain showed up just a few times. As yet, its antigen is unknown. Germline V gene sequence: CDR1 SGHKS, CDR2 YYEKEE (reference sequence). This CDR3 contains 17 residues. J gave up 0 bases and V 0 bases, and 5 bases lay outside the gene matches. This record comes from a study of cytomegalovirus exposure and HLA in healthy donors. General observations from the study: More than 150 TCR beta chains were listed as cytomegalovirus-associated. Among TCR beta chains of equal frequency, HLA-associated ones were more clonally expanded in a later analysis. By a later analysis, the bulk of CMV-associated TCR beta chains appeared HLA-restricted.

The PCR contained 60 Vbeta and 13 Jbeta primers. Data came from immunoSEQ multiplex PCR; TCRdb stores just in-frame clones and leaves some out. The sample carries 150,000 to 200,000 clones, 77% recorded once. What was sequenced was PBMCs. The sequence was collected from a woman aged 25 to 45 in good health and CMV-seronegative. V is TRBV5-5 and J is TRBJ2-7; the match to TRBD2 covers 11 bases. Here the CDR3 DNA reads TGTGCCAGCAGCTTGGGAGCTAGCGGGGGGTTCTCCTACGAGCAGTACTTC. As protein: CASSLGASGGFSYEQYF.